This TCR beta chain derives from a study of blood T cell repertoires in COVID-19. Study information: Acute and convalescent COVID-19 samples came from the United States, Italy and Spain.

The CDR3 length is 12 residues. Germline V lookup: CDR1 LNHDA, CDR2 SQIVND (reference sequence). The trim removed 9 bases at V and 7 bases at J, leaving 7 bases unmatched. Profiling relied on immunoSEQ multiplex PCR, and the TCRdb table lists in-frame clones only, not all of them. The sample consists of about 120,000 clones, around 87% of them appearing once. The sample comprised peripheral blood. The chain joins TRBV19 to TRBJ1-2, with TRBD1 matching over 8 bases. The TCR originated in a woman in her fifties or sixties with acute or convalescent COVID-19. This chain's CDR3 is CASGQGIIGYTF. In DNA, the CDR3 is TGTGCCAGCGGACAGGGTATAATTGGCTACACCTTC.